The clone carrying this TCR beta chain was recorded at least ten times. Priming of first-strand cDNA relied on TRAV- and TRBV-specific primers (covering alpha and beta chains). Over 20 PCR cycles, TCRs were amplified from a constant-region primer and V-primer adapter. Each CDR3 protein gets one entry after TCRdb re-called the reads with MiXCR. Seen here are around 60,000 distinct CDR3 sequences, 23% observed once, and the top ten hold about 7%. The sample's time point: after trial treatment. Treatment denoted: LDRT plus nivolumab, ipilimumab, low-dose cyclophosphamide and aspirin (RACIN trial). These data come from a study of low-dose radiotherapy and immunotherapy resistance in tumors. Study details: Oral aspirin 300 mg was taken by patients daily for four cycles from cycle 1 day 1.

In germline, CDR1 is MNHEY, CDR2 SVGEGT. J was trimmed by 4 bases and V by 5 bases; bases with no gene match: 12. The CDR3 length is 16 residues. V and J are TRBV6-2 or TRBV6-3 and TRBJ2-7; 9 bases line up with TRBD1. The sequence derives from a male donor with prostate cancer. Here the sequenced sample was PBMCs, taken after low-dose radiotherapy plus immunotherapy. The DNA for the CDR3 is TGTGCCAGCAGTGAACCCACGGGACAGGGTGTTTACGAGCAGTACTTC. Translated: CASSEPTGQGVYEQYF.